The entry below gives a single TCR beta chain sequence along with its context. Its target is not known. The study ran its PCR with 60 Vbeta and 13 Jbeta primers. Sequencing was performed with immunoSEQ multiplex PCR; in TCRdb, only in-frame clones are kept and a portion is missing. In the table there are some 190,000 clones, 75% to 90% of which are singletons. The data stem from a study of cytomegalovirus exposure and HLA in healthy donors. CDR1 is MNHNS, CDR2 SASEGT, per germline. The ends were cut back, 1 base at V and 3 bases at J, with 9 bases in the middle. The CDR3 covers 15 residues. Findings and caveats of the study: Upon later analysis, HLA-associated TCR beta chains proved more clonally expanded than other, equally common chains. The sole available immune exposure information was CMV serostatus.

This rearrangement joins TRBV6-1 to TRBJ1-4; D gene ambiguous. The receptor was isolated from a girl aged 5-17 years in good health and CMV-seropositive. Source material: PBMCs. CDR3 DNA sequence: TGTGCCAGCAGTGAAGTGTCCGTAGCTAATGAAAAACTGTTTTTT. This encodes CASSEVSVANEKLFF.